This T cell receptor beta chain appears in the sequencing data of a study of read filtering for tumor transcriptome and immune sequencing (dated by TCRdb to between 2020 and 2021). Describing the broader study: Of the patients in the cohort, around 18 were male and more than 12 were female, and their mean age was approximately 71 years, with a range of about 45 to 85. TCR repertoires obtained by targeted immune repertoire sequencing and by bulk whole-transcriptome sequencing performed on the same bone marrow samples were compared. As a main aim, a read-filtering strategy for immune repertoire data was addressed, with the specific question being whether clonotypes supported by a single read should be removed. Per sample, about 4.05 to 10.27 million TCR-region mapped reads were obtained with IR-seq, compared with only about 80 to 1,300 with RNA-seq. By revised international staging, about 8 patients were R-ISS I, fewer than 20 were R-ISS II and over five were R-ISS III. After DNase treatment, whole-transcriptome libraries were prepared using the TruSeq RNA Access Library Prep Kit.

Bone marrow was sampled from every patient at the time of active disease. Ficoll-Hypaque density gradient centrifugation was used to isolate bone marrow mononuclear cells. To remove myeloma plasma cells, the cells were labeled with CD138 magnetic microbeads on a MACS separator, and CD138-negative cells were then collected by negative selection. Flow cytometry with CD138 antibodies on an Attune NxT was used to check how pure the isolated cells were. TRIzol reagent was used to extract total RNA, and a NanoDrop spectrophotometer was used to quantify the extracted RNA. For each patient, the CD138-negative bone marrow sample underwent paired RNA-seq and IR-seq. TCR libraries were built from approximately 400 ng RNA with the Immunoverse kit, using molecular barcoded adaptors covering alpha/delta and beta/gamma chains. TCR library preparation was performed with the same RNA that was used for transcriptome sequencing. An Illumina HiSeq 4000 with 2 x 150 cycles was used to sequence the TCR libraries. On the study's bioinformatics: Using MiXCR, which included quality filtering and error correction, TCR reads were aligned to human V, D, J and C references and then assembled into CDR3 clonotypes. The tcR package in R was used to analyze clonotype counts and gene usage diversity. Raw mapping reads were checked after the RNA-seq reads had been mapped by STAR aligner version 2.5.3a onto the human GRCh37 genome. To test how sequencing depth affected the clonotypes detected, IR-seq fastq files were randomly downsampled with Seqtk 1.3. TCRdb reran the public reads through fastp at Q25 and MiXCR, keeping productive beta chains. For every CDR3 protein sequence, its rows merge into one entry that carries the most common genes and DNA. TCRdb, not the authors, supplied the V and J calls. This sample holds about 130,000 distinct CDR3 sequences; less than 15% were observed only once. Together, the top ten hold 7.5% to 10% of the sample.

Worth noting for this clonotype: It has no known antigen specificity. No per-base quality is available; no much larger clone lies one base away.

The study at large found these results: When single-read clonotypes were removed, the proportions of shared clonotypes in IR-seq and RNA-seq correlated more strongly. Clonotypes were captured by IR-seq at much higher depth and more reliably than by RNA-seq, and smaller IR-seq throughput was sufficient for identification of most shared clonotypes. In IR-seq, single-read clonotypes were approximately 80% of clonotypes but around 3.2% of total reads; in RNA-seq they were about three quarters of clonotypes and less than 45% of reads. The sorted CD138-negative fraction was not purified T cells but a mixed bone marrow immune population.

Sequencing was carried out using a population of CD138-negative cells sorted from bone marrow. In light of the paper, this sample's cell subset or site label describes: bone marrow mononuclear cells depleted of CD138+ plasma/myeloma cells by negative magnetic selection. The source is a donor at least 40 years old with multiple myeloma.

CDR3 region: CSVLGTSGLSYNEQFF. The sequenced DNA is TGCAGCGTTTTGGGGACTAGCGGTCTCTCCTACAATGAGCAGTTCTTC. The sequence links TRBV29-1 to TRBJ2-1; 11 middle bases align to TRBD2. Trimming accounts for 5 bases at V and 0 bases at J, while the number of junction bases matched to no gene is 6. CDR1 and CDR2, looked up from the germline V gene, are SQVTM and ANQGSEA. The cysteine opens and the phenylalanine closes a CDR3 of 16 amino acids. Just CDR3 DNA is preserved here, 48 bases in frame from base 1.